A single sample is the source of the 26 T cell receptor beta chains below, sequenced in a study of T cells in Graves' hyperthyroidism and ophthalmopathy. Researchers took RNA transcripts and amplified the TCR beta CDR3 regions from them. First-round RT-PCR targeting the TCR CDR3 was performed with the HTBI primer set. TCRdb re-called the multiplex PCR reads with MiXCR, one entry per CDR3 protein. The table records around 690,000 distinct CDR3 sequences, 15% to 20% of them present only once. Input material: blood. The receptors derive from a man aged 50 to 59 with Graves' hyperthyroidism.

A few counts support this clonotype. The rearrangement links TRBV19 to TRBJ2-7; 10 nucleotides match TRBD2. Unmatched junction bases numbered 4, after V lost 8 bases and J lost 0 bases. The CDR3 sequence is 14 residues long. Germline CDR1 and CDR2: LNHDA and SQIVND (reference sequence). Here the CDR3 reads CASAASGSSYEQYF. CDR3 DNA sequence: TGTGCCAGTGCGGCTAGCGGGAGCTCCTACGAGCAGTACTTC. The full variable domain, rest sourced from reference TRBV19 and TRBJ2-7, is DGGITQSPKYLFRKEGQNVTLSCEQNLNHDAMYWYRQDPGQGLRLIYYSQIVNDFQKGDIAEGYSVSREKKESFPLTVTSAQKNPTAFYLCASAASGSSYEQYFGPGTRLTVT.

This clonotype was observed a handful of times. The gene calls are TRBV6-4 and TRBJ1-5; D possibly corresponds to TRBD1 (5 bases). Germline V gives CDR1 MRHNA, CDR2 SNTAGT. This CDR3 is 13 amino acids long. V shed 5 bases and J shed 7 bases, with 12 bases lying between them. The DNA for the CDR3 is TGTGCCAGCAGTTTAGACAGCCAGCAGCCCCAGCATTTT. It is translated as CASSLDSQQPQHF.

This clonotype came up a few times. V gene TRBV7-9 combines with J gene TRBJ2-3; D is unresolved. From germline, CDR1 is SEHNR and CDR2 FQNEAQ (reference sequence). The CDR3 contains 15 residues. V gave up 2 bases and J gave up 8 bases, with 17 bases separating them. The CDR3 bases are TGTGCCAGCAGCTTATCTAGGGCTGTGAGAGGTACGCAGTATTTT. Its translation: CASSLSRAVRGTQYF.

This clonotype was picked up many times. This chain uses TRBV30 with TRBJ2-1; D call uncertain. Trimming took 3 bases from V and 9 from J, leaving 15 bases between them. The germline gives CDR1 GTSNPN, CDR2 SVGIG (reference sequence). The CDR3 sequence is 13 residues long. CDR3 sequence: CAWRRDSSREQFF. CDR3 DNA sequence: TGTGCCTGGAGACGAGACTCCTCCCGTGAGCAGTTCTTC.

This clonotype was recorded many times. The chain uses TRBV12-3 or TRBV12-4 and TRBJ2-5; tentatively, D is TRBD2 (6 bases). There are 13 residues in the CDR3. Between the trimmed V and J ends, which lost 3 bases and 5 bases, there was a span of 10 bases. This CDR3 is CASSFVGRETQYF. Written as DNA, the CDR3 is TGTGCCAGCAGTTTTGTAGGGAGGGAGACCCAGTACTTC.

This sequence joins TRBV24-1 and TRBJ2-1, with TRBD2 matching over 11 bases. The CDR3 extends over 15 amino acids. Germline CDR1 reads KGHDR; CDR2 reads SFDVKD. Trimming at V came to 4 bases and at J to 6 bases, leaving 4 bases not matched to a gene. This CDR3 is CATSDPTSGSNEQFF. The DNA of the CDR3 is TGTGCCACCAGTGACCCAACTAGCGGGAGCAATGAGCAGTTCTTC.

This clonotype was detected ten times or more. The J gene is TRBJ2-1, the V gene TRBV12-3 or TRBV12-4; 10 nucleotides match TRBD1. CDR3 length equals 14 residues. J lost 2 bases, V lost 7 bases, and 2 bases had no gene match. CDR3 in amino acids: CASKGQGAYNEQFF. Here the CDR3 DNA reads TGTGCCAGCAAAGGACAGGGGGCCTACAATGAGCAGTTCTTC.

This clonotype occurred many times. The chain couples TRBV12-3 or TRBV12-4 to TRBJ2-7, with 9 bases lining up with TRBD1. Unmatched junction bases numbered 6, after V lost 8 bases and J lost 1 base. This CDR3 spans 14 amino acids. This CDR3 reads CASSEGTGSYEQYF. CDR3 bases: TGTGCCAGCTCGGAGGGGACAGGGTCCTACGAGCAGTACTTC.

This clonotype was recorded many times. This CDR3 is CSVETGYEQYF. The CDR3 nucleotides read TGCAGCGTGGAGACAGGCTACGAGCAGTACTTC. The chain combines TRBV29-1 with TRBJ2-7, with D possibly matching TRBD1 (6 bases). The CDR3 is made up of 11 amino acids. V gave up 6 bases and J gave up 3 bases, with 9 bases separating them. Germline V gives CDR1 SQVTM, CDR2 ANQGSEA.

This clonotype was found a few times. J is TRBJ1-1 and V is TRBV5-1; a weak D match, TRBD1 (5 bases). Germline CDR1 is SGHRS and CDR2 is YFSETQ. The CDR3 runs 13 residues. With 2 bases removed from V and 9 bases from J, the gap between germline ends came to 14 bases. The CDR3: CASSFNEGTKAFF. The CDR3 DNA reads as TGCGCCAGCAGCTTTAATGAGGGGACGAAAGCTTTCTTT.

The sample holds a few counts of this clonotype. The rearrangement joins TRBV4-1 to TRBJ2-7, with 8 positions matching TRBD2. Germline-derived CDR1 and CDR2 are MGHRA and YSYEKL. The CDR3 contains 17 residues. The J segment lost 3 bases and the V segment lost 1 base, leaving 11 bases of the junction unmatched. This CDR3 reads CASSQVLVSGIFYEQYF. The CDR3, as DNA: TGCGCCAGCAGCCAAGTACTTGTTAGCGGGATATTCTACGAGCAGTACTTC.

This clonotype was found once. The chain links TRBV4-3 to TRBJ2-1, with D tentatively TRBD2 (6 bases). Germline V gene sequence: CDR1 LGHNA, CDR2 YSLEER. Trimming shortened V by 4 bases and J by 7 bases, and 23 bases separated the two germline ends. This CDR3 spans 17 amino acids. CDR3 sequence (DNA): TGCGCCAGCAGCCGAGAACTCTTACCGGGACTCAGGAATGAGCAGTTCTTC. It translates to CASSRELLPGLRNEQFF.

The chain employs TRBV25-1 and TRBJ1-3; 7 bases are shared with TRBD1. The trim removed 0 bases at V and 0 bases at J, leaving 5 bases unmatched. Germline assignment: CDR1 MGHDK and CDR2 SYGVNS. CDR3 size: 17 residues. In nucleotides, the CDR3 is TGTGCCAGCAGTGAATACAGGGGGACCCACTCTGGAAACACCATATATTTT. As protein: CASSEYRGTHSGNTIYF.

The chain combines TRBV3-1 with TRBJ1-1; TRBD1 agrees at 11 bases. Trimming at V came to 5 bases and at J to 6 bases, leaving 5 bases not matched to a gene. The CDR3 is 14 amino acids. CDR1 is LGHDT, CDR2 YNNKEL, per germline (reference sequence). CDR3 sequence: CASSFGQGASEAFF. The DNA of the CDR3 is TGTGCCAGCAGCTTTGGACAGGGGGCTTCTGAAGCTTTCTTT.

This clonotype was counted ten times or more. The chain uses TRBV24-1 and TRBJ1-2, with 8 bases identical to TRBD1. V dropped 4 bases and J dropped 6; count of bases not matched to a gene: 6. The CDR3 extends over 14 amino acids. Germline V gene lookup returns CDR1 KGHDR and CDR2 SFDVKD. The CDR3 DNA sequence: TGTGCCACCAGTGACGAGGGACAGGAGGATGGCTACACCTTC. Its translation: CATSDEGQEDGYTF.

This clonotype was seen many times. The rearrangement links TRBV6-2 or TRBV6-3 to TRBJ1-1; 8 bases are shared with TRBD1. Germline V CDR1 and CDR2: MNHEY, SVGEGT. V shed 5 bases, J shed 2 bases, and the junction held 10 bases outside the gene matches. The CDR3 length is 16 residues. The chain's CDR3 is CASSQRTGFGNTEAFF. The DNA for the CDR3 is TGTGCCAGCAGTCAGAGGACAGGGTTTGGAAACACTGAAGCTTTCTTT.

The rearrangement joins TRBV3-1 to TRBJ2-7; TRBD2 aligns across 10 bases. Germline CDR1 reads LGHDT; CDR2 reads YNNKEL (reference sequence). This CDR3 is 15 amino acids long. The V and J ends lost 4 bases and 2 bases, in that order; junction bases with no gene match: 5. The CDR3 DNA is TGTGCCAGCAGCCCGAGGACTAGCGGAGCCTACGAGCAGTACTTC. Its protein is CASSPRTSGAYEQYF.

This clonotype was observed many times. The rearrangement joins TRBV11-2 to TRBJ2-7; 11 bases map to TRBD1. In germline, CDR1 is SGHAT, CDR2 FQNNGV. This CDR3 comprises 18 residues. J gave up 2 bases and V 4 bases, and 13 bases lay outside the gene matches. DNA of the CDR3: TGTGCCAGCAGCTGGCGGACAGGGGGCTTCTTCTTAACCTACGAGCAGTACTTC. Translated, it gives CASSWRTGGFFLTYEQYF.

This clonotype has a count of ten or more. The chain carries TRBV19 and TRBJ1-1, with 8 bases aligning to TRBD1. The CDR3 length is 17 residues. Germline V gene lookup returns CDR1 LNHDA and CDR2 SQIVND (reference sequence). The J segment lost 2 bases and the V segment lost 1 base, leaving 9 bases of the junction unmatched. The CDR3 reads CASSIVPGGIVNTEAFF. The CDR3 nucleotides read TGTGCCAGTAGTATAGTGCCAGGGGGCATAGTCAACACTGAAGCTTTCTTT.

The chain employs TRBV27 and TRBJ2-1, with 14 bases matching TRBD2. This CDR3 comprises 18 residues. Per the germline V gene, CDR1 is MNHEY and CDR2 is SMNVEV (reference sequence). After removal of 4 bases from V and 7 bases from J, the junction contained 12 bases not matched to a gene. The CDR3 coding sequence is TGTGCCAGCAGTTCCCGACTAGCGGGAGGGCCGGAGAAGAATGAGCAGTTCTTC. This codes for CASSSRLAGGPEKNEQFF.

At least ten counts were recorded for this clonotype. The chain uses TRBV12-3 or TRBV12-4 and TRBJ1-2; tentative D call: TRBD1 (5 bases). There are 13 residues in the CDR3. The V end lost 6 bases, the J end lost 7 bases, and 15 bases lay between the germline ends. For the CDR3, the DNA is TGTGCCAGCAGCTCCGGGACGACTGGTGGCTACACCTTC. Translated, it gives CASSSGTTGGYTF.

This clonotype has only a few counts. The chain combines TRBV27 with TRBJ2-2; tentatively, D is TRBD2 (7 bases). Germline assignment: CDR1 MNHEY and CDR2 SMNVEV (reference sequence). V gave up 5 bases and J gave up 0 bases, with 13 bases separating them. The CDR3 covers 16 residues. CDR3 region: CASSGRDTANTGELFF. In nucleotides, the CDR3 is TGTGCCAGCAGTGGGAGGGACACCGCGAACACCGGGGAGCTGTTTTTT.

Of note for this clonotype: This clone may be a read error of a much larger clone one base away. The final CDR3 position lacks the conserved phenylalanine or tryptophan, pointing to a likely read error. The chain carries TRBV7-2 and TRBJ1-1; possible D gene TRBD1, 5 bases. The CDR3 extends over 13 amino acids. The germline V gene has CDR1 SGHTA and CDR2 FQGNSA. Trimming cost V 8 bases and J 2 bases, with 12 bases left between them. The CDR3, as DNA: TGTGCCAGCCGGCAGGGAATTAACACTGAAGCTTTCCTT. It yields the protein CASRQGINTEAFL.

The chain has TRBV3-1 and TRBJ2-3; 9 bases are shared with TRBD2. J lost 0 bases, V lost 3 bases, and 7 bases had no gene match. Germline V CDR1 and CDR2: LGHDT, YNNKEL (reference sequence). CDR3 length equals 17 residues. The CDR3 here is CASSHRSLAGSTDTQYF. CDR3 in DNA: TGTGCCAGCAGCCACCGAAGCCTAGCGGGAAGCACAGATACGCAGTATTTT.

This clonotype was found many times. The rearrangement links TRBV28 to TRBJ2-7; TRBD1 matches at 7 bases. CDR3 length: 17 residues. Germline CDR1 reads MDHEN; CDR2 reads SYDVKM. With V trimmed by 2 bases and J by 11 bases, 21 bases remained unmatched. The CDR3 nucleotides read TGTGCCAGCAGTTTAGGAGAACAGGGGATTTCCCCCCACCGGGAGTACTTC. It is translated as CASSLGEQGISPHREYF.

This clonotype has at least ten counts. The chain uses TRBV28 and TRBJ1-1; no definite D call. CDR1 is MDHEN, CDR2 SYDVKM, per germline. Trimming cost V 3 bases and J 0 bases, with 26 bases left between them. This CDR3 contains 20 residues. CDR3 sequence: CASSLIYKFPFLPVNTEAFF. CDR3 in DNA: TGTGCCAGCAGTTTGATTTACAAATTCCCGTTCCTACCCGTGAACACTGAAGCTTTCTTT.